This T cell receptor (beta chain) was observed in a study of T-cell reconstitution after alpha-beta-depleted transplantation in children. Germline lookup yields CDR1 SGHTS and CDR2 YDEGEE. V was clipped by 0 bases and J by 2 bases, with 12 bases between them. This CDR3 contains 16 residues. The TCRbeta library incorporated unique molecular identifiers. TCRdb ran MiXCR on the PCR reads and lists one entry per CDR3 protein. The top ten clones hold 4.5% to 7% of a sample with 400,000 to 500,000 distinct CDR3 sequences, roughly 10% of them seen once. The sequence derives from a human donor who donated a stem cell graft to a child with acute myeloid leukemia. Sequenced here: PBMCs from the stem cell graft donor, sampled from the stem cell graft. The V call is TRBV5-8, the J call TRBJ2-1, with a possible D match to TRBD2 (7 bases). The DNA of the CDR3 is TGTGCCAGCAGCTTGGATCGGGGGGCGACCTACAATGAGCAGTTCTTC. Its translation: CASSLDRGATYNEQFF.